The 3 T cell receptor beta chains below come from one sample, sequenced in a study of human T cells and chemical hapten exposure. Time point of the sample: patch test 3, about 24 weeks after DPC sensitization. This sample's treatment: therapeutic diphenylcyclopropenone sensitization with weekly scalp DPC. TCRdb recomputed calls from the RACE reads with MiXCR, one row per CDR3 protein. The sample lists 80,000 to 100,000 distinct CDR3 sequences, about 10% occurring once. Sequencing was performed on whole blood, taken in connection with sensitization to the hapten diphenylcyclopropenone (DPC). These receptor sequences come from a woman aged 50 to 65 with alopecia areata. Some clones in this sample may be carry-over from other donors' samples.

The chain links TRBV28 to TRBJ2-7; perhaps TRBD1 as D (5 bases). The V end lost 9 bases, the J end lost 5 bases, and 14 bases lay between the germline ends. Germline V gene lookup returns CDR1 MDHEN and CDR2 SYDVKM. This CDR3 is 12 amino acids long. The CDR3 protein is CARDRQFHEQYF. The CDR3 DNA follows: TGTGCCAGAGACAGACAGTTCCACGAGCAGTACTTC. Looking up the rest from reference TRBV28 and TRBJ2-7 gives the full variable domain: DVKVTQSSRYLVKRTGEKVFLECVQDMDHENMFWYRQDPGLGLRLIYFSYDVKMKEKGDIPEGYSVSREKKERFSLILESASTNQTSMYLCARDRQFHEQYFGPGTRLTVT.

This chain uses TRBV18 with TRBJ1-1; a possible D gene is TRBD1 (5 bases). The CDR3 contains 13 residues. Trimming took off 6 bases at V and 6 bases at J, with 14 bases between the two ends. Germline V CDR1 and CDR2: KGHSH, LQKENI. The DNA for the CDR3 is TGTGCCAGCTCCCTTCGGGGGGACGCTGAAGCTTTCTTT. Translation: CASSLRGDAEAFF.

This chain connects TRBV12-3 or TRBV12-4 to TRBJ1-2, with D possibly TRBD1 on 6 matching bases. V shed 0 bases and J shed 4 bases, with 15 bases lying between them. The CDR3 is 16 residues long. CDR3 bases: TGTGCCAGCAGTTTAGCGGGGGGATCGACAGGCTATGGCTACACCTTC. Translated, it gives CASSLAGGSTGYGYTF.